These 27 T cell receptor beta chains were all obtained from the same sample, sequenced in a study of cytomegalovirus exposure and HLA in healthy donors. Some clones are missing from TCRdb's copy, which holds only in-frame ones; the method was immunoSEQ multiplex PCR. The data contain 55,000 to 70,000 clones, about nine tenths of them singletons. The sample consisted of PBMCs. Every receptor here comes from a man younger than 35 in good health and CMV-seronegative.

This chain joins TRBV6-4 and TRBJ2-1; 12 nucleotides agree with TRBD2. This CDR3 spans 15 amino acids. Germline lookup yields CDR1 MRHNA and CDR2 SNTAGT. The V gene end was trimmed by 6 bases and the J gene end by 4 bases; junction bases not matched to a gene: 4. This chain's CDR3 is CASSSGLAGYNEQFF. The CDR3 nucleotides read TGTGCCAGCAGCTCCGGACTAGCGGGATACAATGAGCAGTTCTTC.

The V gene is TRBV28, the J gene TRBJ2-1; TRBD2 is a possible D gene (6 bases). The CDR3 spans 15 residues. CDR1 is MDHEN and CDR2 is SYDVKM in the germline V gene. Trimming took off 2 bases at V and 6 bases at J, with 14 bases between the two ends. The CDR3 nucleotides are TGTGCCAGCAGTTTAGCAGGAGTGGGAGGCAATGAGCAGTTCTTC. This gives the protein CASSLAGVGGNEQFF.

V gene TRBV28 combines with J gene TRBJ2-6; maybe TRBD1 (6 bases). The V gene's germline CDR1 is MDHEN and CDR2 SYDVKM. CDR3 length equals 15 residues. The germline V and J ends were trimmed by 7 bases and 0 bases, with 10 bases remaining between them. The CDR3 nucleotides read TGTGCCAGCAAAAAAGGGGGCTCTGGGGCCAACGTCCTGACTTTC. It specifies CASKKGGSGANVLTF.

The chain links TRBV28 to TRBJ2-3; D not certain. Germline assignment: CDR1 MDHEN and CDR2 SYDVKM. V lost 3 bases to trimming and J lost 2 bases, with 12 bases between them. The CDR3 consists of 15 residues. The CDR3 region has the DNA TGTGCCAGCAGTTTCCCCTCCGGAGACACAGATACGCAGTATTTT. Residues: CASSFPSGDTDTQYF.

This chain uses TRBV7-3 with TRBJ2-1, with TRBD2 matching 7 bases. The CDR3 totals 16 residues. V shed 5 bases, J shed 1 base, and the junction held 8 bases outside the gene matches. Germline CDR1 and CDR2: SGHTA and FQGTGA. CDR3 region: CASSPQSGKSYNEQFF. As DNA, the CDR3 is TGTGCCAGCAGCCCCCAAAGCGGGAAGTCCTACAATGAGCAGTTCTTC. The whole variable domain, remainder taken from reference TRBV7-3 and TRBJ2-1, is GAGVSQTPSNKVTEKGKYVELRCDPISGHTALYWYRQSLGQGPEFLIYFQGTGAADDSGLPNDRFFAVRPEGSVSTLKIQRTERGDSAVYLCASSPQSGKSYNEQFFGPGTRLTVL.

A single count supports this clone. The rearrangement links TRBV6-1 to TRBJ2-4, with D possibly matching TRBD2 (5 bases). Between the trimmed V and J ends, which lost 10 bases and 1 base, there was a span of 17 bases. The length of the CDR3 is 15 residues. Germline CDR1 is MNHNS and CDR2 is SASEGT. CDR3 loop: CATTLRREAKNIQYF. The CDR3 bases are TGTGCCACCACCCTAAGAAGGGAGGCCAAAAACATTCAGTACTTC.

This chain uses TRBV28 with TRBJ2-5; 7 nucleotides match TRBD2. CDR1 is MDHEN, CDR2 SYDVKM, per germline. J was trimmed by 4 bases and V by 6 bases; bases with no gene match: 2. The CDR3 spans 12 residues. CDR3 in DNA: TGTGCCAGCAGCGGCGGGAGAGAGACCCAGTACTTC. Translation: CASSGGRETQYF.

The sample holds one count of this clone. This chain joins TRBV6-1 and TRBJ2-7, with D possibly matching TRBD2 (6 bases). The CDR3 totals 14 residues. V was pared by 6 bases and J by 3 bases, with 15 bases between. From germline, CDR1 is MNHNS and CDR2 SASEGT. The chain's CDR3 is CASSPSGSLYEQYF. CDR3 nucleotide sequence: TGTGCCAGCAGCCCGTCCGGGAGCCTCTACGAGCAGTACTTC.

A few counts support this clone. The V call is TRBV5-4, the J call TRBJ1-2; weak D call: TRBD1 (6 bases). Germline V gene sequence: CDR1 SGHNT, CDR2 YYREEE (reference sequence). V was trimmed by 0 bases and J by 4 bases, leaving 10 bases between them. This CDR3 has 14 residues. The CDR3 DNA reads TGTGCCAGCAGCTTGGGGGAGGGGGGCTATGGCTACACCTTC. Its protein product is CASSLGEGGYGYTF.

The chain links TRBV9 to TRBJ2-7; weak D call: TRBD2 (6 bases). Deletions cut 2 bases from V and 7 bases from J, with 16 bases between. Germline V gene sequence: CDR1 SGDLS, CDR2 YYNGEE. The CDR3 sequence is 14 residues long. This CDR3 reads CASSVARDSLEQYF. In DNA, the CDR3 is TGTGCCAGCAGCGTGGCGCGGGATAGTTTAGAGCAGTACTTC.

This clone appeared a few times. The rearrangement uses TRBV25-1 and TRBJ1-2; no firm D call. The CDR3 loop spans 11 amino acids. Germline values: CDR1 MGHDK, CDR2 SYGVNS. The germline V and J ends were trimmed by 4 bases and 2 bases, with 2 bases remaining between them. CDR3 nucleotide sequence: TGTGCCAGCAGTGCGAACTATGGCTACACCTTC. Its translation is CASSANYGYTF.

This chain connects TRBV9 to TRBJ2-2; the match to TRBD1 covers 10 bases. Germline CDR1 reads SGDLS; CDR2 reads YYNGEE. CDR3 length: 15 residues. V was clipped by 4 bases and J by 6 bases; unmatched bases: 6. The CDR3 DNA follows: TGTGCCAGCAGCCGACAGGGGGCGGGTCCCGGGGAGCTGTTTTTT. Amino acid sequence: CASSRQGAGPGELFF.

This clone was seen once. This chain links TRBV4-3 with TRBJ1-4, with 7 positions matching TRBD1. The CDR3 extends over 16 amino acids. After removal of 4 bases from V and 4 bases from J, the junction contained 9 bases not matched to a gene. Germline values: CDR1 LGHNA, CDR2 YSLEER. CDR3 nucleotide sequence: TGCGCCAGCAGCCGTACACCCGGGACAGTTAATGAAAAACTGTTTTTT. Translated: CASSRTPGTVNEKLFF.

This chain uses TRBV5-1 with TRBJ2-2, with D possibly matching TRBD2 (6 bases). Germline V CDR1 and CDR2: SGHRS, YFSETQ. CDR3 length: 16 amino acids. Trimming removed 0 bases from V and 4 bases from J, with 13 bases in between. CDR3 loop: CASSLAPGRPTGELFF. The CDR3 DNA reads TGCGCCAGCAGCTTGGCGCCAGGGAGGCCCACCGGGGAGCTGTTTTTT.

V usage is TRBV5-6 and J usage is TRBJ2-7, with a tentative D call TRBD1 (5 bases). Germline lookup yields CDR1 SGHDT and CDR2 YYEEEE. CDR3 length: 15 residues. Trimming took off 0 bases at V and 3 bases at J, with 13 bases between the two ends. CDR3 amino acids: CASSLDPGSNYEQYF. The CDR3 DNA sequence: TGTGCCAGCAGCTTGGATCCAGGGTCAAACTACGAGCAGTACTTC.

The CDR3 nucleotides read TGTGCCAGCAGTGACGGGGCTGATACGCAGTATTTT. As protein: CASSDGADTQYF. The chain carries TRBV6-4 and TRBJ2-3; possibly TRBD1 for D (5 bases). This CDR3 has 12 amino acids. Germline-derived CDR1 and CDR2 are MRHNA and SNTAGT. V was trimmed by 2 bases and J by 6 bases, leaving 6 bases between them.

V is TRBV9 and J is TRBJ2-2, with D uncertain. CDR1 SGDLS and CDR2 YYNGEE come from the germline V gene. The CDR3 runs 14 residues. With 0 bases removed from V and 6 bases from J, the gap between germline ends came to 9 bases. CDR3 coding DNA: TGTGCCAGCAGCGTAGCCGTTCTCGCCGGGGAGCTGTTTTTT. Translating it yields CASSVAVLAGELFF.

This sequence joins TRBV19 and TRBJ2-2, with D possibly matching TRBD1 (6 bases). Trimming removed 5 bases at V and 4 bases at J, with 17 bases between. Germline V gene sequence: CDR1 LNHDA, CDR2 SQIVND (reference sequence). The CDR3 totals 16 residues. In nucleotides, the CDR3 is TGTGCCAGTAGTCCTACGACAGGTTTGGCCACCGGGGAGCTGTTTTTT. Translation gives CASSPTTGLATGELFF.

This chain's CDR3 is CASSQEFLAGGSEQFF. As DNA, the CDR3 is TGCGCCAGCAGCCAAGAATTCCTAGCGGGAGGTAGCGAGCAGTTCTTC. The rearrangement joins TRBV4-3 to TRBJ2-1, with 11 bases fitting TRBD2. The CDR3 loop spans 16 amino acids. CDR1 and CDR2 from the germline V gene are LGHNA and YSLEER. With 0 bases clipped from V and 10 bases from J, the junction kept 8 bases outside the gene matches.

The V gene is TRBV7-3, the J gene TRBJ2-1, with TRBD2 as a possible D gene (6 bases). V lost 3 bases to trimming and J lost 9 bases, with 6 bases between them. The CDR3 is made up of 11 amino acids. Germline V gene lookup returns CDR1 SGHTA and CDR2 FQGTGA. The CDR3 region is CASSFGSEQFF. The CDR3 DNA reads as TGTGCCAGCAGCTTCGGGAGTGAGCAGTTCTTC.

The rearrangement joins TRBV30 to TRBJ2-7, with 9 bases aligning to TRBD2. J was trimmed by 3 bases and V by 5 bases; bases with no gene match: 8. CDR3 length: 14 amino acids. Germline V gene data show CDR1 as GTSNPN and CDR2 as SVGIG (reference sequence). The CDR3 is CAWDSGLAGYEQYF. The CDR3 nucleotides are TGTGCCTGGGATTCGGGACTAGCTGGCTACGAGCAGTACTTC.

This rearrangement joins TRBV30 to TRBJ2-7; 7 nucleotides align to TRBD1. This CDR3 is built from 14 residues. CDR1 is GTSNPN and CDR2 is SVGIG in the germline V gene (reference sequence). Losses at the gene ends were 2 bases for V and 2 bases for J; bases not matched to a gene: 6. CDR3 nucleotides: TGTGCCTGGAGTTACCCAGGGGGACCCTACGAGCAGTACTTC. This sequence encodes CAWSYPGGPYEQYF.

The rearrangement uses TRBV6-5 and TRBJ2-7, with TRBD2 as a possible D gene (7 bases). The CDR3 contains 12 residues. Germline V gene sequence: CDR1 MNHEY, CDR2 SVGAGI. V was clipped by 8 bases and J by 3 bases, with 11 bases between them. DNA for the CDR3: TGTGCCAGCGGGGGGGGCGGCTACGAGCAGTACTTC. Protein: CASGGGGYEQYF.

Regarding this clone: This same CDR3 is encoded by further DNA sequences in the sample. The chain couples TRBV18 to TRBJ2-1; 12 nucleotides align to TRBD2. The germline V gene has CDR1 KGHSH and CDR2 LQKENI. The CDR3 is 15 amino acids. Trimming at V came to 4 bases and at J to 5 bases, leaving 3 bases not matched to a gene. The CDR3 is CASSLLAGGNNEQFF. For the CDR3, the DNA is TGTGCCAGCTCACTACTAGCGGGAGGCAACAATGAGCAGTTCTTC.

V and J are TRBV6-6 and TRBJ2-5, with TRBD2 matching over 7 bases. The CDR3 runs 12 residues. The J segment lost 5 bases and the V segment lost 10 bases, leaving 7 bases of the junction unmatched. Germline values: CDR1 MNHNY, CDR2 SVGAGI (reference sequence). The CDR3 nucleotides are TGTGCCACCTCAACAGCGGGGGAGACCCAGTACTTC. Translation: CATSTAGETQYF.

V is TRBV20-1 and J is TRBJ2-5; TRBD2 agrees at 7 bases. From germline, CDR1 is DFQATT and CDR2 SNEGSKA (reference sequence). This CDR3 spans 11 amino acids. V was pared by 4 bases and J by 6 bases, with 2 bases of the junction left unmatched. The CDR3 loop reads CSATGRQTQYF. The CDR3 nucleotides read TGCAGTGCTACCGGGAGGCAGACCCAGTACTTC.

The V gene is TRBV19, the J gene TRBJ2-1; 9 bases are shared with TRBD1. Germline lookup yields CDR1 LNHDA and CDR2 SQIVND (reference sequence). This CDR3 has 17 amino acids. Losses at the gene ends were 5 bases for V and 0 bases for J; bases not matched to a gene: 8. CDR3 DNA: TGTGCCAGTAGTGGGACAGGGCTACCGAGCTCCTACAATGAGCAGTTCTTC. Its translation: CASSGTGLPSSYNEQFF.